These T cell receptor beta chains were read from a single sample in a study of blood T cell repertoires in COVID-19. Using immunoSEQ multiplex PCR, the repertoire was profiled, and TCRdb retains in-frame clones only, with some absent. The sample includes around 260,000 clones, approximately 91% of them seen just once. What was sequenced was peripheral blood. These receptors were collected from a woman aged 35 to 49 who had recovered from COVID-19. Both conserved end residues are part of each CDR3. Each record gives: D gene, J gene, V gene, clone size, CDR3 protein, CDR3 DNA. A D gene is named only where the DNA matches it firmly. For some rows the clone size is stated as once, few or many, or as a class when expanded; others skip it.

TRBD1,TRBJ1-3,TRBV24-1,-,CATSDKPRDSKRNTIYF,TGTGCCACCAGTGACAAACCCCGGGACAGCAAAAGAAACACCATATATTTT
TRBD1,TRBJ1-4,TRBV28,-,CASSLPTGQAEGEKLFF,TGTGCCAGCAGTTTACCGACCGGACAGGCAGAGGGGGAAAAACTGTTTTTT
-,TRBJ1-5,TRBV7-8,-,CASSTPRGGFGSNQPQHF,TGTGCCAGCAGCACCCCCCGGGGGGGTTTTGGAAGCAATCAGCCCCAGCATTTT
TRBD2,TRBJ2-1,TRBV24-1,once,CAAKLAIIRDNEQFF,TGTGCCGCCAAACTAGCGATCATTAGGGATAATGAGCAGTTCTTC
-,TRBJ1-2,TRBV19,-,CASSILRRTGDYGYTF,TGTGCCAGTAGTATCCTCAGGCGTACCGGGGACTATGGCTACACCTTC
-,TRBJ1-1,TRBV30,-,CAWSGDAGRYAEAFF,TGTGCCTGGAGTGGAGACGCGGGGCGTTACGCTGAAGCTTTCTTT
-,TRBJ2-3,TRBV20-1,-,CSASVAEGGTDTQYF,TGCAGTGCTAGTGTGGCCGAAGGAGGCACAGATACGCAGTATTTT
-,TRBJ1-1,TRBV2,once,CASNDAAPQNTEAFF,TGTGCCAGCAATGACGCCGCGCCTCAGAACACTGAAGCTTTCTTT
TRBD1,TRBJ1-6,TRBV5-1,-,CASSFLDRDNSPLHF,TGCGCCAGCAGCTTTTTGGACAGGGATAATTCACCCCTCCACTTT
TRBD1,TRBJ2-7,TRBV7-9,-,CASSSTGGEIYEQYF,TGTGCCAGCAGCTCAACAGGGGGCGAGATCTACGAGCAGTACTTC
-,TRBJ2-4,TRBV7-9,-,CASSPTTGEGQNIQYF,TGTGCCAGCAGCCCCACGACGGGAGAGGGGCAAAACATTCAGTACTTC
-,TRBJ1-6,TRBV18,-,CASSPVREVYSPLHF,TGTGCCAGCTCACCGGTGCGGGAGGTGTATTCACCCCTCCACTTT
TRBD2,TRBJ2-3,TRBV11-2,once,CASSLDLGASGRDTQYF,TGTGCCAGCAGCTTAGATCTGGGGGCTAGCGGGAGAGATACGCAGTATTTT
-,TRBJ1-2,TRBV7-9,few,CASSFPGFNYGYTF,TGTGCCAGCAGCTTTCCAGGGTTTAACTATGGCTACACCTTC
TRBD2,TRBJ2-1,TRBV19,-,CASSTLAGDPFYNEQFF,TGTGCCAGTAGTACCCTAGCGGGCGACCCTTTTTACAATGAGCAGTTCTTC
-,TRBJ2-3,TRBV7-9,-,CASSSTNMADTQYF,TGTGCCAGCAGCTCAACTAACATGGCAGATACGCAGTATTTT
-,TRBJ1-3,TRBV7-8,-,CASSSTGILGNTIYF,TGTGCCAGCAGCTCCACAGGGATTCTTGGAAACACCATATATTTT
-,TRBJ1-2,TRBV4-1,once,CASSQDVTGIYGYTF,TGCGCCAGCAGCCAAGATGTCACGGGTATCTATGGCTACACCTTC
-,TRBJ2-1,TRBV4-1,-,CASSQGQGYQQFF,TGCGCCAGCAGCCAGGGTCAGGGATACCAGCAGTTCTTC
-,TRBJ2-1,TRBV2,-,CASRIGAYNEQFF,TGTGCCAGCAGGATAGGGGCTTACAATGAGCAGTTCTTC
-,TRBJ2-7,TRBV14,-,CASSQVQGRQYF,TGTGCCAGCAGCCAAGTTCAGGGTAGGCAGTACTTC
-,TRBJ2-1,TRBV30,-,CAWERRDSYYNEQFF,TGTGCCTGGGAACGCCGGGACTCCTATTACAATGAGCAGTTCTTC
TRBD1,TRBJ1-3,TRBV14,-,CASSQATGGGNTIYF,TGTGCCAGCAGCCAAGCGACAGGGGGTGGAAACACCATATATTTT
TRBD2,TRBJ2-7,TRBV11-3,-,CASSLGEGSYEQYF,TGTGCCAGCAGCTTAGGGGAGGGGAGCTACGAGCAGTACTTC
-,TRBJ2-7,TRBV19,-,CASSIVGGREQYF,TGTGCCAGTAGTATAGTCGGCGGTCGCGAGCAGTACTTC
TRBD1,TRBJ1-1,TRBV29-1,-,CSVEDQDRTPPVAFF,TGCAGCGTTGAAGATCAGGACAGGACCCCGCCGGTCGCTTTCTTT
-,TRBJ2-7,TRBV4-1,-,CASSPGTSLSYEQYF,TGCGCCAGCAGCCCCGGAACTAGCCTTTCCTACGAGCAGTACTTC
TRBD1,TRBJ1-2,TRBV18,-,CASSPTPTGVPNYGYTF,TGTGCCAGCTCACCAACCCCCACAGGGGTCCCTAACTATGGCTACACCTTC
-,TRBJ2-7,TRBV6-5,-,CASSYRTPSDEQYF,TGTGCCAGCAGTTACCGAACACCTTCCGACGAGCAGTACTTC
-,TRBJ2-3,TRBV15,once,CATSTEVTDTQYF,TGTGCCACCAGCACCGAGGTCACAGATACGCAGTATTTT
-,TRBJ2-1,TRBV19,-,CASSIGSSPYNEQFF,TGTGCCAGTAGTATAGGATCTAGTCCCTACAATGAGCAGTTCTTC
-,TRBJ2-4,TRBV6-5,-,CASSYSGREYF,TGTGCCAGCAGTTACTCGGGCAGGGAGTACTTC
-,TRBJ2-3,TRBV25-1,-,CASSEQGGTDTQYF,TGTGCCAGCAGCGAACAAGGAGGCACAGATACGCAGTATTTT
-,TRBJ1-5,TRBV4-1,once,CASSQAEGRDQPQHF,TGCGCCAGCAGCCAGGCCGAGGGGAGGGATCAGCCCCAGCATTTT
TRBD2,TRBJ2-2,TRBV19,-,CASSTVAGGITGELFF,TGTGCCAGTAGTACAGTAGCGGGAGGGATCACCGGGGAGCTGTTTTTT
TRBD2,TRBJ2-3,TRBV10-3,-,CAISGTSGATTDTQYF,TGTGCCATCAGTGGCACTAGCGGGGCTACCACAGATACGCAGTATTTT
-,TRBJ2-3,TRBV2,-,CASSDWGESREDTQYF,TGTGCCAGCAGTGATTGGGGGGAGTCCAGAGAAGATACGCAGTATTTT
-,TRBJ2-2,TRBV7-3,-,CASSLAGTPNTGELFF,TGTGCCAGCAGCTTAGCGGGGACCCCGAACACCGGGGAGCTGTTTTTT
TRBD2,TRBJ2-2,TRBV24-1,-,CATSDQKTSGRRTGELFF,TGTGCCACCAGTGATCAAAAGACTAGCGGGAGAAGGACCGGGGAGCTGTTTTTT
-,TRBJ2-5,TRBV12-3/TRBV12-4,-,CASSLDGEETQYF,TGTGCCAGCAGTTTAGACGGGGAAGAGACCCAGTACTTC
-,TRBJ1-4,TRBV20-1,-,CSAPGRKLFF,TGCAGTGCCCCAGGTAGGAAACTGTTTTTT
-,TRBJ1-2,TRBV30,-,CAWDGGGGSSTF,TGTGCCTGGGACGGAGGGGGGGGCAGTTCCACCTTC
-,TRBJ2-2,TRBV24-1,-,CATSDEGLSGELFF,TGTGCCACCAGTGATGAGGGACTCTCCGGGGAGCTGTTTTTT
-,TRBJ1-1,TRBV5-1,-,CASSAGDSTEAFF,TGCGCCAGCAGCGCGGGGGATAGCACTGAAGCTTTCTTT
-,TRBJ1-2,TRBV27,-,CASRPSTERNGYTF,TGTGCCAGCAGACCCTCGACCGAGCGTAATGGCTACACCTTC
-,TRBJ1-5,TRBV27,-,CASSSQGVGNQPQHF,TGTGCCAGCAGTTCCCAAGGGGTTGGCAATCAGCCCCAGCATTTT
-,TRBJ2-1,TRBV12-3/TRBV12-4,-,CASTPGTYNEQFF,TGTGCCAGCACCCCGGGAACCTACAATGAGCAGTTCTTC
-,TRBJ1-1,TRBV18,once,CASSYEGNTEAFF,TGTGCCAGCTCATACGAGGGTAACACTGAAGCTTTCTTT
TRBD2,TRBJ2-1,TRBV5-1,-,CASSKGLAGGRDEQFF,TGCGCCAGCAGCAAGGGACTAGCGGGAGGGCGTGATGAGCAGTTCTTC
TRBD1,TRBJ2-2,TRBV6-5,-,CASTTDRLYTGELFF,TGTGCCAGCACCACGGACAGGTTGTACACCGGGGAGCTGTTTTTT
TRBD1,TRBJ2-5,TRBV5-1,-,CASSHGTGIQETQYF,TGCGCCAGCAGTCACGGGACAGGCATTCAAGAGACCCAGTACTTC
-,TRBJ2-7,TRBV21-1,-,CASSKARTLYEQYF,TGTGCCAGCAGCAAAGCTAGGACTCTCTACGAGCAGTACTTC
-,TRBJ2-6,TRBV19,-,CASSIWTQGSGANVLTF,TGTGCCAGTAGTATCTGGACTCAAGGCTCTGGGGCCAACGTCCTGACTTTC
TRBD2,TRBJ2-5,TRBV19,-,CASSPLAGGWGETQYF,TGTGCCAGTAGTCCACTAGCGGGAGGGTGGGGCGAGACCCAGTACTTC
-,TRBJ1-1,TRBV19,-,CASSIRVNTEAFF,TGTGCCAGTAGTATCAGGGTAAACACTGAAGCTTTCTTT
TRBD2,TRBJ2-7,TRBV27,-,CASSPPSASGRGEQYF,TGTGCCAGCAGTCCCCCCTCCGCTAGCGGGAGGGGGGAGCAGTACTTC
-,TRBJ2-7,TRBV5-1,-,CASSWGGGTLPYEQYF,TGCGCCAGCAGCTGGGGGGGCGGTACTCTCCCCTACGAGCAGTACTTC
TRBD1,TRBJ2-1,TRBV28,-,CASNPNGQGFYNEQFF,TGTGCCAGCAACCCAAACGGACAGGGGTTTTACAATGAGCAGTTCTTC